The rows below give T cell receptor beta chains drawn from one sample of a study of cytomegalovirus exposure and HLA in healthy donors. Sequencing used immunoSEQ multiplex PCR; TCRdb keeps in-frame clones, though not all of them. The profile shows under 200,000 clones, around four fifths of them singletons. Source material: PBMCs. These receptor sequences come from a woman in her twenties or thirties in good health and CMV-seronegative. Each CDR3 is given with its conserved first and last residue. The order of the fields is CDR3 DNA, CDR3 protein, J gene, V gene, clone size, D gene. D genes are given only for firm matches. Some rows have no size entry. The others give once, few or many, or a class for an expanded clone.

TGTGCCTGGAGTGCCGGGACAGGGGGTTCACCCCTCCACTTT | CAWSAGTGGSPLHF | TRBJ1-6 | TRBV30 | once | TRBD1
TGTGCCAGCAGCCCCTACCGGGGACAGGGAAACACCATATATTTT | CASSPYRGQGNTIYF | TRBJ1-3 | TRBV11-2 | . | TRBD1
TGTGCCAGCAGCGCCTCGACAGCAGATACGCAGTATTTT | CASSASTADTQYF | TRBJ2-3 | TRBV7-7 | few | .
. | CASILGRGMPSPLHF | TRBJ1-6 | TRBV6-1 | . | .
TGCGCCAGCAGCGCCGGGGGATCCTACGAGCAGTACTTC | CASSAGGSYEQYF | TRBJ2-7 | TRBV5-1 | . | .
TGCGCCAGCAGCCAAGATATCAACAGCTACAATGAGCAGTTCTTC | CASSQDINSYNEQFF | TRBJ2-1 | TRBV4-1 | . | .
TGCGCCAGCAGCCCAAGACAGAGCTGGGGCTACACCTTC | CASSPRQSWGYTF | TRBJ1-2 | TRBV5-1 | once | .
TGTGCCTGGAGCCTTATGAACACTGAAGCTTTCTTT | CAWSLMNTEAFF | TRBJ1-1 | TRBV30 | few | .
TGTGCCAGCAGTGGGGGCAGCAATCAGCCCCAGCATTTT | CASSGGSNQPQHF | TRBJ1-5 | TRBV2 | . | .
TGTGCCAGCAGCTCTCAGGTTGCAACTAATGAAAAACTGTTTTTT | CASSSQVATNEKLFF | TRBJ1-4 | TRBV7-2 | . | .
TGTGCCAGCAGCTTCCTCACAGGTTCCTACGAGCAGTACTTC | CASSFLTGSYEQYF | TRBJ2-7 | TRBV7-8 | . | .
TGTGCCAGCAGTTACTCTATGGGCTTTATGGTTGGCTACACCTTC | CASSYSMGFMVGYTF | TRBJ1-2 | TRBV6-6 | . | .
TGCGCCAGCTGTGAGGGCGGGGGGGTGTACAATGAGCAGTTCTTC | CASCEGGGVYNEQFF | TRBJ2-1 | TRBV5-1 | . | TRBD2
TGCGCCAGCAGGTCCGGGACAGGGTTAGACAGTAAAGAGACCCAGTACTTC | CASRSGTGLDSKETQYF | TRBJ2-5 | TRBV5-1 | . | TRBD1
TGTGCCAGCACCCTAATAGGCGGAAACAATGAGCAGTTCTTC | CASTLIGGNNEQFF | TRBJ2-1 | TRBV5-4 | . | .
TGTGCCAGCTCACCAACGGTACGGGGGGTCACCTACAATGAGCAGTTCTTC | CASSPTVRGVTYNEQFF | TRBJ2-1 | TRBV18 | . | TRBD2
TGTGCCAGCAGCCGCCGGACAAATGAAAAACTGTTTTTT | CASSRRTNEKLFF | TRBJ1-4 | TRBV11-2 | few | .
TGTGCCAGCAGTTATGGGGCTGAACCCCCTGGAAACACCATATATTTT | CASSYGAEPPGNTIYF | TRBJ1-3 | TRBV6-5 | . | .
TGTGCCAGCAGTTCCCTCGGGGGGCACACAGATACGCAGTATTTT | CASSSLGGHTDTQYF | TRBJ2-3 | TRBV6-5 | few | .
TGTGCCAGCAGCTTGGATAGGGGTGGGGAGCAGTACTTC | CASSLDRGGEQYF | TRBJ2-7 | TRBV5-4 | . | .
TGTGCCAGCAGCTTATTAGGGGCAGGGTTGGACAATGAGCAGTTCTTC | CASSLLGAGLDNEQFF | TRBJ2-1 | TRBV7-2 | . | .
TGTGCCAGCAGTTACGATCTCGGGAACACTGAAGCTTTCTTT | CASSYDLGNTEAFF | TRBJ1-1 | TRBV6-5 | . | .
TGCGCCAGCAGCCAACAGGGTACGGATGAAAAACTGTTTTTT | CASSQQGTDEKLFF | TRBJ1-4 | TRBV5-1 | . | .
TGTGCCAGCAGTGATTTAGTGGGACTCTACGAGCAGTACTTC | CASSDLVGLYEQYF | TRBJ2-7 | TRBV6-1 | . | .
TGTGCCAGTAGTATAACAGTGGATGAGCAGTTCTTC | CASSITVDEQFF | TRBJ2-1 | TRBV19 | . | .
TGTGCCAGCAGGGCGGGCGGGGGGTTGTACGAGCAGTACTTC | CASRAGGGLYEQYF | TRBJ2-7 | TRBV6-1 | . | TRBD2
TGTGCCAGTGCAGGCGGGGTAGCGGGGGCGTCTGGGCAGTTCTTC | CASAGGVAGASGQFF | TRBJ2-1 | TRBV6-6 | . | TRBD2
TGCGCCAGCAGCTTGGATGGGACAGTTAATCAGCCCCAGCATTTT | CASSLDGTVNQPQHF | TRBJ1-5 | TRBV5-1 | . | TRBD1
TGTGCCAGCTCGAACCAGGGGATTGGCTACACCTTC | CASSNQGIGYTF | TRBJ1-2 | TRBV18 | . | .
TGTGCCAGCAGCTTAGTAAGGGAGAATGGCTACACCTTC | CASSLVRENGYTF | TRBJ1-2 | TRBV7-9 | . | .
TGTGCCAGCCGCTCTGGCCCTGAAGCTTTCTTT | CASRSGPEAFF | TRBJ1-1 | TRBV6-1 | . | .
TGTGCCAGCAGAGCGTTCATTTTATACGAGCAGTACTTC | CASRAFILYEQYF | TRBJ2-7 | TRBV6-1 | . | .
TGTGCCAGCAGTCCCGGGACTAGCGGTACCTACGAGCAGTACTTC | CASSPGTSGTYEQYF | TRBJ2-7 | TRBV6-5 | few | TRBD2
TGCGCCAGCTGGCCCGGAGAGGGCTATAGCACTGAAGCTTTCTTT | CASWPGEGYSTEAFF | TRBJ1-1 | TRBV5-1 | . | .
TGTGCCAGCACGGCAACCCATGGGGCCACTGAAGCTTTCTTT | CASTATHGATEAFF | TRBJ1-1 | TRBV28 | . | .
TGTGCCTGGATCCGCGGAGCGGCAACCTATAGACTTAAGAACACCGGGGAGCTGTTTTTT | CAWIRGAATYRLKNTGELFF | TRBJ2-2 | TRBV30 | . | .
TGCGCCAGCAGCTTGACCTGGACAGGGGGTGGCTACACCTTC | CASSLTWTGGGYTF | TRBJ1-2 | TRBV5-1 | once | TRBD1
TGTGCCAGCAGTTTGACAGGGATGGGCACTGAAGCTTTCTTT | CASSLTGMGTEAFF | TRBJ1-1 | TRBV27 | . | TRBD1
TGTGCCAGCAGCGTAGCGAAGGAGGGGACCCAGTACTTC | CASSVAKEGTQYF | TRBJ2-5 | TRBV9 | . | .